These T cell receptor beta chains were read from a single sample in a study of cytomegalovirus exposure and HLA in healthy donors. Produced via immunoSEQ multiplex PCR; TCRdb's table is partial and in-frame only. Seen here are around 130,000 clones, around 85% observed once, and the top ten hold 1.5% to 2%. The sample comprised PBMCs. These receptors originate from a boy aged 10-17 years in good health and CMV-seronegative. The CDR3 runs from the conserved cysteine through the conserved F or W. A D gene is named only where the DNA matches it firmly. The size of a clone is reported for some rows only, either as once, few or many, or as a class for expanded clones.

>TRBD2|-|TRBJ2-7|TRBV5-4
CASSAGLAGRNRYEQYF
TGTGCCAGCAGCGCGGGGCTAGCGGGCAGGAATCGCTACGAGCAGTACTTC
>-|-|TRBJ2-7|TRBV15
CATSSVRVSEQYF
TGTGCCACCAGCAGTGTTCGGGTTTCCGAGCAGTACTTC
>-|-|TRBJ1-1|TRBV6-6
CASSYGSYTEAFF
TGTGCCAGCAGTTACGGGAGCTACACTGAAGCTTTCTTT
>-|-|TRBJ2-1|TRBV6-5
CASSYGQNNNEQFF
TGTGCCAGCAGTTACGGGCAGAATAACAATGAGCAGTTCTTC
>TRBD1|-|TRBJ2-5|TRBV5-1
CASSSPAGTGWEETQYF
TGCGCCAGCAGCTCCCCAGCAGGGACAGGGTGGGAAGAGACCCAGTACTTC
>TRBD1|-|TRBJ1-1|TRBV25-1
CASSWGQGGAFF
TGTGCCAGCAGTTGGGGACAGGGAGGAGCTTTCTTT
>-|-|TRBJ1-2|TRBV27
CASSPRPRRTDWRNYGYTF
TGTGCCAGCAGTCCGCGTCCCCGCCGGACGGACTGGAGAAACTATGGCTACACCTTC
>TRBD1|-|TRBJ1-5|TRBV19
CASSFDRDYQPQHF
TGTGCCAGTAGTTTCGACAGGGACTATCAGCCCCAGCATTTT
>TRBD1|-|TRBJ2-7|TRBV29-1
CSVAWDSSYEQYF
TGCAGCGTGGCCTGGGACAGCTCCTACGAGCAGTACTTC
>TRBD1|once|TRBJ1-2|TRBV30
CAWSATGSAGYPF
TGTGCCTGGAGTGCGACAGGGAGTGCTGGCTACCCCTTC
>-|-|TRBJ1-1|TRBV6-6
CASSYVSGGENTEAFF
TGTGCCAGCAGTTACGTATCCGGCGGAGAGAACACTGAAGCTTTCTTT
>-|-|TRBJ2-1|TRBV5-4
CASRREGGGYNEQFF
TGTGCCAGCAGGAGGGAGGGGGGGGGCTACAATGAGCAGTTCTTC
>TRBD1|-|TRBJ1-1|TRBV7-6
CASSTSGDRVRGAFF
TGTGCCAGCAGCACCTCGGGGGACAGGGTGAGGGGGGCTTTCTTT
>TRBD1|once|TRBJ1-1|TRBV6-9
CASSLPGQGLVNTEAFF
TGTGCCAGCAGTTTACCGGGACAGGGACTGGTGAACACTGAAGCTTTCTTT
>-|-|TRBJ2-5|TRBV7-9
CASSLDRALQETQYF
TGTGCCAGCAGCTTAGACAGGGCGCTCCAAGAGACCCAGTACTTC
>TRBD2|-|TRBJ2-1|TRBV5-1
CASSRTSGGAWYEQFF
TGCGCCAGCAGCCGGACTAGCGGGGGGGCGTGGTATGAGCAGTTCTTC
>-|-|TRBJ1-5|TRBV18
CASSPTGLYSNQPQHF
TGTGCCAGCTCACCGACGGGACTCTATAGCAATCAGCCCCAGCATTTT
>-|-|TRBJ2-7|TRBV5-3
CARSSTPEGDWGYEQYF
TGTGCCAGAAGCTCAACCCCCGAGGGGGATTGGGGCTACGAGCAGTACTTC
>TRBD2|-|TRBJ2-7|TRBV9
CASTPGLAGAHEQYF
TGTGCCAGCACCCCCGGACTAGCGGGAGCCCACGAGCAGTACTTC
>TRBD2|-|TRBJ2-1|TRBV9
CASSAHGTSGRALNEQFF
TGTGCCAGCAGCGCGCACGGGACTAGCGGGAGGGCGTTGAATGAGCAGTTCTTC
>-|-|TRBJ2-3|TRBV5-1
CASRDTSTDTQYF
TGCGCCAGCCGGGACACTAGCACAGATACGCAGTATTTT
>TRBD1|-|TRBJ1-1|TRBV11-1
CASSSGTGSFF
TGTGCCAGCAGCTCCGGGACAGGGTCCTTCTTT
>-|-|TRBJ2-1|TRBV7-2
CASSLVNRDTYNEQFF
TGTGCCAGCAGCTTAGTAAACAGGGATACCTACAATGAGCAGTTCTTC
>TRBD2|once|TRBJ2-3|TRBV27
CASSRRTSGREDTQYF
TGTGCCAGCAGTCGGCGGACTAGCGGGAGGGAAGATACGCAGTATTTT
>-|-|TRBJ2-3|TRBV4-3
CASSQRSSDTQYF
TGCGCCAGCAGCCAACGGAGCTCAGATACGCAGTATTTT
>TRBD1|-|TRBJ1-1|TRBV7-9
CASSLGGQPSSAFF
TGTGCCAGCAGCTTAGGGGGACAGCCGAGTAGCGCTTTCTTT
>TRBD2|-|TRBJ2-7|TRBV19
CASSVAGGEQYF
TGTGCCAGTAGCGTAGCGGGAGGCGAGCAGTACTTC
>-|-|TRBJ2-5|TRBV7-2
CASSPQKSARETQYF
TGTGCCAGCAGCCCCCAAAAGTCCGCGCGAGAGACCCAGTACTTC
>TRBD2|-|TRBJ2-5|TRBV5-5
CASSQPGTSGRVSETQYF
TGTGCCAGCAGCCAACCGGGGACTAGCGGGAGAGTTAGTGAGACCCAGTACTTC
>TRBD2|few|TRBJ2-5|TRBV7-9
CASTFGLAGVWQETQYF
TGTGCCAGCACCTTTGGACTAGCGGGAGTTTGGCAAGAGACCCAGTACTTC
>TRBD1|few|TRBJ1-5|TRBV5-1
CASSSSGTDNQPQHF
TGCGCCAGCAGCTCCTCCGGGACAGATAATCAGCCCCAGCATTTT
>-|-|TRBJ2-5|TRBV25-1
CASSSTGQETQYF
TGTGCCAGCAGTTCGACAGGACAAGAGACCCAGTACTTC
>TRBD1|once|TRBJ1-2|TRBV29-1
CSVEDTGDYGYTF
TGCAGCGTTGAAGATACAGGGGACTATGGCTACACCTTC
>TRBD1|few|TRBJ1-2|TRBV4-1
CASSSSGTGHYGYTF
TGCGCCAGCAGCTCTTCCGGGACAGGGCACTATGGCTACACCTTC
>-|-|TRBJ1-3|TRBV5-1
CASSLALTRNSGNTIYF
TGCGCCAGCAGCTTGGCCTTGACTAGGAACTCTGGAAACACCATATATTTT
>-|many|TRBJ1-1|TRBV6-1
CASSEAPGTEAFF
TGTGCCAGCAGTGAAGCTCCGGGTACTGAAGCTTTCTTT
>TRBD1|-|TRBJ2-1|TRBV13
CASNGQGNEQFF
TGTGCCAGCAACGGACAGGGAAATGAGCAGTTCTTC
>-|-|TRBJ2-2|TRBV5-4
CASSLDGPNTGELFF
TGTGCCAGCAGCTTGGATGGGCCGAACACCGGGGAGCTGTTTTTT
>TRBD1|-|TRBJ2-7|TRBV11-2
CASSPTGSSYEQYF
TGTGCCAGCAGTCCGACAGGGAGCTCCTACGAGCAGTACTTC
>TRBD2|few|TRBJ2-3|TRBV7-9
CASSLVRERDTQYF
TGTGCCAGCAGCTTAGTGCGGGAGAGGGATACGCAGTATTTT
>-|-|TRBJ2-1|TRBV27
CASSLQVSSYNEQFF
TGTGCCAGCAGTCTCCAGGTTAGCTCCTACAATGAGCAGTTCTTC
>-|-|TRBJ1-1|TRBV11-3
CASSLDEGTEAFF
TGTGCCAGCAGCTTAGATGAGGGCACTGAAGCTTTCTTT
>-|-|TRBJ2-1|TRBV18
CASSPPVGRTLHNEQFF
TGTGCCAGCTCACCACCCGTTGGGAGGACACTTCACAATGAGCAGTTCTTC
>TRBD1|-|TRBJ2-7|TRBV5-6
CASSLGAGTANYEQYF
TGTGCCAGCAGCTTGGGGGCCGGGACAGCGAACTACGAGCAGTACTTC
>TRBD1|-|TRBJ1-1|TRBV27
CASGRQGIEAFF
TGTGCCAGCGGACGACAGGGGATTGAAGCTTTCTTT
>-|-|TRBJ1-2|TRBV7-2
CASSLGPGITGGGYTF
TGTGCCAGCAGCTTAGGGCCGGGCATTACCGGGGGGGGCTACACCTTC
>TRBD1|-|TRBJ2-3|TRBV5-5
CASSSDRGEYYSTDTQYF
TGTGCCAGCAGCTCGGACAGGGGGGAATACTATAGCACAGATACGCAGTATTTT
>-|-|TRBJ2-7|TRBV9
CASSEDNHYEQYF
TGTGCCAGCAGCGAGGACAACCACTACGAGCAGTACTTC
>-|once|TRBJ2-5|TRBV5-6
CASSLAGPTQYF
TGTGCCAGCAGCTTGGCGGGTCCGACCCAGTACTTC
>TRBD2|-|TRBJ2-3|TRBV19
CASSIDPSVSGRALRTDTQYF
TGTGCCAGTAGTATAGATCCCAGCGTCAGCGGGAGGGCCCTGCGGACCGATACGCAGTATTTT
>-|-|TRBJ1-2|TRBV7-6
CASSVDRDYGYTF
TGTGCCAGCAGCGTTGACAGAGACTATGGCTACACCTTC
>TRBD1|once|TRBJ1-6|TRBV4-1
CASSQQDRDASPLHF
TGCGCCAGCAGCCAGCAGGACAGGGATGCGTCACCCCTCCACTTT
>-|-|TRBJ2-7|TRBV29-1
CSVAFSWGEEQYF
TGCAGCGTGGCTTTTTCGTGGGGGGAAGAGCAGTACTTC
>TRBD2|-|TRBJ2-7|TRBV27
CASSPGTSGAYEQYF
TGTGCCAGCAGTCCTGGGACTAGCGGCGCCTACGAGCAGTACTTC